This T cell receptor beta chain was sequenced during a study of T cell responses to AZD1222 COVID-19 vaccine. Findings and limits, study-wide: With two AZD1222 doses given, Spike-specific TCR breadth and depth both rose. The number of AZD1222 recipients seropositive at baseline was only 6 or 7. A mostly white British donor set with more females was recruited, and clonal diversity was possibly underestimated.

Pooled in the analysis were second doses at about 4 or about 12 weeks. Turning to this clone: The antigen remains unidentified.

Produced via immunoSEQ multiplex PCR; TCRdb's table is partial and in-frame only. Among around 170,000 clones, around nine tenths were seen once, and the ten largest hold about 2.1%. V gave up 5 bases and J gave up 8 bases, with 19 bases separating them. The CDR3 extends over 16 amino acids. Germline CDR1 and CDR2: SGHVS and FNYEAQ. The receptor comes from an adult who received the AZD1222 COVID-19 vaccine. V and J are TRBV7-6 and TRBJ1-6; TRBD1 might be the D (5 bases). Sequenced material: peripheral blood, taken 28 days after the second AZD1222 dose. CDR3 sequence reads: CASSPSGSGSHSPLHF. In nucleotides, the CDR3 is TGTGCCAGCAGCCCAAGCGGCTCAGGGTCCCATTCACCCCTCCACTTT.